This T cell receptor (beta chain) was recorded in a study of T-cell memory formation after mild COVID-19. Background on the study: Each donor largely had its own TCR clusters.

Notes on the study in general: Among clones contracting day 15 to 85, CD4/CD8 was balanced, whereas later expanders leaned CD4+. Proof of SARS-CoV-2 specificity was absent for the second-wave clones that crested on day 37.

In the case of this clonotype: What it binds is unknown.

5'RACE, which relied on constant-segment primers, yielded TCR alpha and TCR beta cDNA libraries carrying sample barcodes and UMIs. TCRdb redid the calling of the 5' RACE reads with MiXCR, one entry per CDR3 protein. The sample has about 560,000 distinct CDR3 sequences; 17% are singletons. In germline, CDR1 is SGDLS, CDR2 YYNGEE. Trimming removed 0 bases at V and 1 base at J, with 10 bases between. The CDR3 is 15 residues long. This receptor was taken from an adult woman who had mild COVID-19 (a few samples of this study predate the infection). Cell type and time point are not known. Material for sequencing was PBMCs or a T cell subset sorted from them (not recorded which). The chain couples TRBV9 to TRBJ1-1; D is undetermined. The CDR3 loop is CASSVEPHRNTEAFF. The CDR3 region has the DNA TGTGCCAGCAGCGTAGAACCTCATCGGAACACTGAAGCTTTCTTT.